This T cell receptor (beta chain) is drawn from a study of shared clonotypes between healthy human individuals. Study-wide context: Every donor yielded three CD4 naive, three CD4 memory, two CD8 naive and one CD8 memory plate. Study-wide findings and caveats: Clonotype sharing among donors likely depends on sequencing depth.

The method was immunoSEQ multiplex PCR; TCRdb's version includes in-frame clones alone and lacks a portion of them. The repertoire includes about 600,000 clones, nearly 97% of them detected once, and approximately 0.1% sits in the top ten. Concerning this clone: What it recognizes is unknown.

Terminally differentiated effector memory CD45RA+ cells were excluded by CCR7 positive selection of CD45RO-negative cells. The V gene lost 7 bases and the J gene lost 5 bases, with 14 bases spanning the gap. CDR1 is WNHNN and CDR2 is SYGVQD in the germline V gene (reference sequence). The CDR3 runs 13 residues. The source of this sequence is a woman aged 30 to 39 in good health. J is TRBJ1-2 and V is TRBV10-1; D is possibly TRBD1 (5 bases). The sample was naive CD8+ T cells sorted from blood. The CDR3 DNA reads TGCGCCAGCAATACAGGCAACCTATATGGCTACACCTTC. It specifies CASNTGNLYGYTF.